This T cell receptor beta chain was observed in a study of shared clonotypes between healthy human individuals. The CDR3 spans 18 residues. Per the germline V gene, CDR1 is MGHRA and CDR2 is YSYEKL. Trimming removed 0 bases from V and 3 bases from J; junction bases left unmatched: 11. A note on this clone: Its antigen is not known.

Points from the study as a whole: Clonotype sharing among donors was thought likely to change with sequencing depth.

In the authors' workflow: Filtering differed for immunoSEQ, which gave only junction sequences without quality scores. This table comes from immunoSEQ multiplex PCR, and its TCRdb copy is limited to in-frame clones, with some not included. V and J calls plus clone size are reproduced from that table; the DNA served to infer D and trimming. The table includes 450,000 to 700,000 clones, 95% to 96% detected once. CD8 cells classed as naive were CD45RO-negative and positively selected for CCR7, excluding terminally differentiated effector memory CD45RA+ cells. The sequenced material came from naive CD8+ T cells sorted from blood. The sequence was collected from a woman in her thirties in good health. This chain joins TRBV4-1 and TRBJ2-1; 7 nucleotides align to TRBD2. The DNA of the CDR3 is TGCGCCAGCAGCCAAGATTGGCTTTCTAGCGGATACTACAATGAGCAGTTCTTC. Translation: CASSQDWLSSGYYNEQFF.